Below, one TCR beta chain is given with its context. What it binds is unknown. This sample stems from a study of cytomegalovirus exposure and HLA in healthy donors. The PCR made use of 60 Vbeta and 13 Jbeta primers. Clones were sequenced by immunoSEQ multiplex PCR, and TCRdb holds only the in-frame ones, with some missing. The repertoire holds about 160,000 clones, about 85% seen once, with 1% in the top ten. Study-wide results and caveats: TCR beta sequences numbering about 17,000 were associated with HLA alleles at 0.05 false discovery rate in a later analysis.

The CDR3 length is 15 residues. Trimming took 7 bases from V and 0 from J, leaving 13 bases between them. CDR1 is SNHLY, CDR2 FYNNEI, per germline. This TCR was recovered from a boy between 2 and 10 years old in good health and CMV-seronegative. This chain links TRBV2 with TRBJ2-4, with D uncertain. The specimen sequenced was PBMCs. The CDR3 is CASKQFSGAKNIQYF. For the CDR3, the DNA is TGTGCCAGCAAGCAATTTTCGGGAGCCAAAAACATTCAGTACTTC.